The 24 T cell receptor beta chains reported below all come from one sample, sequenced in a study of neurological immune-mediated disorders. TCRdb processed the 5' RACE reads anew with MiXCR; each CDR3 protein has one entry. The table lists approximately 86,000 distinct CDR3 sequences, just over 2.5% of them singletons. The sample consisted of PBMCs. Every receptor here comes from a young woman with multiple sclerosis.

This clonotype occurred a few times. The CDR3 sequence is CASRGGVEPYEQYF. CDR3 bases: TGTGCCAGTAGGGGGGGGGTCGAGCCCTACGAGCAGTACTTC. V usage is TRBV19 and J usage is TRBJ2-7, with TRBD2 matching over 7 bases. V lost 6 bases to trimming and J lost 2 bases; unmatched junction nucleotides: 7. Germline lookup yields CDR1 LNHDA and CDR2 SQIVND (reference sequence). This CDR3 region has 14 residues. Using reference TRBV19 and TRBJ2-7 for the parts outside the CDR3, the full variable domain is DGGITQSPKYLFRKEGQNVTLSCEQNLNHDAMYWYRQDPGQGLRLIYYSQIVNDFQKGDIAEGYSVSREKKESFPLTVTSAQKNPTAFYLCASRGGVEPYEQYFGPGTRLTVT.

This clonotype was counted many times. The chain joins TRBV7-9 to TRBJ2-7; 8 nucleotides match TRBD1. Trimming took 4 bases from V and 1 from J; bases not matched to a gene: 12. The CDR3 is 17 residues long. Germline V gene data show CDR1 as SEHNR and CDR2 as FQNEAQ (reference sequence). The CDR3 loop is CASSSRAGTGVSYEQYF. CDR3 DNA: TGTGCCAGCAGCTCGAGGGCCGGGACAGGTGTTTCCTACGAGCAGTACTTC.

This clonotype was detected many times. This chain links TRBV7-2 with TRBJ2-3, with a weak D call TRBD2 (5 bases). Germline loops: CDR1 SGHTA, CDR2 FQGNSA. Trimming left V 1 base short and J 2 bases short, with 13 bases between. This CDR3 region has 16 residues. The CDR3 here is CASSLEAPGITDTQYF. The CDR3 nucleotides read TGTGCCAGCAGCTTAGAAGCCCCCGGGATCACAGATACGCAGTATTTT.

This clonotype was seen at least ten times. J is TRBJ2-1 and V is TRBV7-2; 7 bases align to TRBD2. Germline CDR1 SGHTA, CDR2 FQGNSA. The CDR3 runs 15 residues. Trimming took 1 base from V and 0 from J; bases not matched to a gene: 0. The CDR3 sequence: CASSLGTSSYNEQFF. The CDR3 nucleotides read TGTGCCAGCAGCTTAGGGACTAGCTCCTACAATGAGCAGTTCTTC.

This clonotype showed up many times. The CDR3 coding sequence is TGCAGTGCTAGAGCCTCAGCCGACGGGGAGCTGTTTTTT. Its translation: CSARASADGELFF. The J gene is TRBJ2-2, the V gene TRBV20-1; no clear D gene. The ends were cut back, 1 base at V and 7 bases at J, with 10 bases in the middle. Germline V CDR1 and CDR2: DFQATT, SNEGSKA (reference sequence). The CDR3 covers 13 residues.

This clonotype was counted ten times or more. The chain joins TRBV12-3 or TRBV12-4 to TRBJ2-2; 7 bases map to TRBD1. The CDR3 consists of 15 residues. V gave up 6 bases and J gave up 0 bases; unmatched junction bases: 4. CDR3 amino acids: CASSRTGTNTGELFF. The CDR3 DNA sequence: TGTGCCAGCAGCAGGACAGGAACGAACACCGGGGAGCTGTTTTTT.

This clonotype was counted at least ten times. The V call is TRBV7-9, the J call TRBJ2-2, with D uncertain. Germline assignment: CDR1 SEHNR and CDR2 FQNEAQ (reference sequence). V lost 5 bases to trimming and J lost 0 bases, with 10 bases between them. This CDR3 region has 15 residues. CDR3 bases: TGTGCCAGCAGCCTAAGCGTACCGAACACCGGGGAGCTGTTTTTT. The encoded protein is CASSLSVPNTGELFF.

This clonotype has a count of ten or more. The rearrangement uses TRBV29-1 and TRBJ1-2; TRBD1 might be the D (6 bases). Trimming shortened V by 4 bases and J by 1 base, and 7 bases separated the two germline ends. The germline gives CDR1 SQVTM, CDR2 ANQGSEA. This CDR3 has 12 residues. The CDR3 spells CSVVDSNYGYTF. CDR3 sequence (DNA): TGCAGCGTTGTGGACAGTAACTATGGCTACACCTTC.

There are many counts of this clonotype. The chain uses TRBV27 and TRBJ1-1, with 12 nucleotides matching TRBD1. The germline gives CDR1 MNHEY, CDR2 SMNVEV (reference sequence). V trimming: 5 bases; J trimming: 7 bases; junction bases outside the gene matches: 8. This CDR3 has 15 amino acids. The CDR3: CASSQGQGAIIEAFF. Written as DNA, the CDR3 is TGTGCCAGCAGTCAGGGACAGGGGGCAATCATTGAAGCTTTCTTT.

This clonotype was seen at least ten times. This rearrangement joins TRBV19 to TRBJ2-2; D unresolved. The ends were cut back, 1 base at V and 1 base at J, with 4 bases in the middle. There are 14 residues in the CDR3. Germline CDR1 is LNHDA and CDR2 is SQIVND (reference sequence). The CDR3: CASSIGRNTGELFF. CDR3 DNA sequence: TGTGCCAGTAGTATAGGGCGGAACACCGGGGAGCTGTTTTTT.

The genes are TRBV5-1 and TRBJ1-4, with D perhaps TRBD1 (6 bases). V dropped 0 bases and J dropped 10 bases, with 13 bases sitting between them. CDR1 and CDR2 from the germline V gene are SGHRS and YFSETQ. The CDR3 is 14 amino acids. The CDR3 bases are TGCGCCAGCAGCTTGGCAGGGGACCTGGGAAAACTGTTTTTT. Protein: CASSLAGDLGKLFF. Together with reference TRBV5-1 and TRBJ1-4, the CDR3 gives the full variable domain: KAGVTQTPRYLIKTRGQQVTLSCSPISGHRSVSWYQQTPGQGLQFLFEYFSETQRNKGNFPGRFSGRQFSNSRSEMNVSTLELGDSALYLCASSLAGDLGKLFFGSGTQLSVL.

There are a few counts of this clonotype. Given a much more abundant clone one base away, this may be a read error. This chain uses TRBV24-1 with TRBJ2-3; TRBD2 is a possible D gene (6 bases). Germline lookup yields CDR1 KGHDR and CDR2 SFDVKD. The CDR3 is made up of 13 amino acids. DNA for the CDR3: TGTGCCACCAGTCTTCCGGGAGAGGATAAGCAGTATTTT. Its protein is CATSLPGEDKQYF.

This clonotype was observed many times. This chain connects TRBV6-6 to TRBJ1-5; no reliable D call. V was pared by 2 bases and J by 9 bases, with 11 bases between. From germline, CDR1 is MNHNY and CDR2 SVGAGI (reference sequence). The CDR3 has 13 residues. The chain's CDR3 is CASSYRASWPQHF. The DNA for the CDR3 is TGTGCCAGCAGTTACCGCGCGTCGTGGCCCCAGCATTTT.

This clonotype was observed many times. The rearrangement links TRBV20-1 to TRBJ1-1; D ambiguous. Germline V gene lookup returns CDR1 DFQATT and CDR2 SNEGSKA (reference sequence). The CDR3 is 16 residues long. Trimming removed 3 bases at V and 0 bases at J, with 17 bases between. As DNA, the CDR3 is TGCAGTGCTAGCGAAAAAACCGGGAAAGTGAACACTGAAGCTTTCTTT. Translation: CSASEKTGKVNTEAFF.

The table lists this clonotype with many counts. The chain combines TRBV29-1 with TRBJ2-3, with D perhaps being TRBD1 or TRBD2 (5 bases each). Germline V lookup: CDR1 SQVTM, CDR2 ANQGSEA. The CDR3 is 12 residues long. Trimming left V 4 bases short and J 0 bases short, with 5 bases between. The CDR3 region has the DNA TGCAGCGTTGGGGACAGCACAGATACGCAGTATTTT. It yields the protein CSVGDSTDTQYF.

This clonotype was picked up many times. The gene calls are TRBV7-9 and TRBJ2-1; D unclear. Germline CDR1 reads SEHNR; CDR2 reads FQNEAQ (reference sequence). The CDR3 covers 14 residues. V shed 4 bases and J shed 3 bases, with 10 bases lying between them. The chain's CDR3 is CASSSTAGYNEQFF. CDR3 nucleotides: TGTGCCAGCAGCTCTACAGCAGGCTACAATGAGCAGTTCTTC.

This clonotype was counted at least ten times. This chain uses TRBV7-6 with TRBJ1-6; 12 bases are shared with TRBD1. The CDR3 contains 17 residues. The V gene end was trimmed by 4 bases and the J gene end by 8 bases; junction bases not matched to a gene: 9. The V gene's germline CDR1 is SGHVS and CDR2 FNYEAQ. The CDR3 coding sequence is TGTGCCAGCAGCTCGGGACAGGGGGCAGGAAATTATTCACCCCTCCACTTT. Translated: CASSSGQGAGNYSPLHF.

This clonotype has at least ten counts. The rearrangement links TRBV7-2 to TRBJ2-5; 14 positions match TRBD2. Trimming cost V 5 bases and J 6 bases; bases outside gene matches: 14. The CDR3 totals 18 residues. Germline CDR1 and CDR2: SGHTA and FQGNSA. This CDR3 is CASSPPGLAGDRRQTQYF. Written as DNA, the CDR3 is TGTGCCAGCAGCCCGCCGGGACTAGCGGGGGACAGGAGACAGACCCAGTACTTC. The full variable domain, its missing parts supplied by reference TRBV7-2 and TRBJ2-5, is GAGVSQSPSNKVTEKGKDVELRCDPISGHTALYWYRQSLGQGLEFLIYFQGNSAPDKSGLPSDRFSAERTGGSVSTLTIQRTQQEDSAVYLCASSPPGLAGDRRQTQYFGPGTRLLVL.

This clonotype was seen at least ten times. V is TRBV5-5 and J is TRBJ1-3; D gene ambiguous. The CDR3 runs to 13 residues. Germline V gene sequence: CDR1 SGHKS, CDR2 YYEKEE (reference sequence). V lost 0 bases, J lost 4 bases, and 5 bases lay in between. This chain's CDR3 is CASSLATGNTIYF. The DNA for the CDR3 is TGTGCCAGCAGCTTGGCTACAGGAAACACCATATATTTT.

This clonotype appeared many times. The rearrangement joins TRBV5-1 to TRBJ2-7; 9 nucleotides agree with TRBD1. Looked up from germline, CDR1 is SGHRS and CDR2 is YFSETQ. Unmatched junction bases numbered 6, after V lost 0 bases and J lost 5 bases. This CDR3 is 15 amino acids long. In DNA form, the CDR3 reads TGCGCCAGCAGCTTGGCTCCGGGACAGGGTAACGAGCAGTACTTC. This codes for CASSLAPGQGNEQYF.

This clonotype was seen at least ten times. V and J are TRBV20-1 and TRBJ2-1; 12 bases line up with TRBD2. The CDR3 is 14 amino acids. Germline V gene sequence: CDR1 DFQATT, CDR2 SNEGSKA (reference sequence). CDR3 nucleotides: TGCAACAGACTAGCGGGAGTAGTTTACAATGAGCAGTTCTTC. It codes for CNRLAGVVYNEQFF.

This clonotype was observed at least ten times. CDR3 residues: CSASAQRGANSPLHF. The CDR3 DNA is TGCAGTGCCTCCGCCCAACGGGGGGCTAATTCACCCCTCCACTTT. The chain couples TRBV20-1 to TRBJ1-6, with D possibly TRBD1 on 6 matching bases. Germline V gene data show CDR1 as DFQATT and CDR2 as SNEGSKA (reference sequence). V was clipped by 6 bases and J by 6 bases, with 18 bases between them. The CDR3 is 15 residues long.

This clonotype appeared many times. This chain connects TRBV7-2 to TRBJ2-5; unclear D gene. CDR1 and CDR2 (germline): SGHTA, FQGNSA. The CDR3 sequence is 14 residues long. V gave up 2 bases and J gave up 3 bases, with 10 bases separating them. The CDR3 bases are TGTGCCAGCAGCTTAATGTCCTTTAAAGAGACCCAGTACTTC. This translates into CASSLMSFKETQYF.

This clonotype appeared many times. This rearrangement joins TRBV5-1 to TRBJ2-5; TRBD1 might be the D (6 bases). V lost 7 bases to trimming and J lost 2 bases, with 15 bases between them. This CDR3 is built from 14 residues. Germline-derived CDR1 and CDR2 are SGHRS and YFSETQ. The CDR3 reads CASQAVGGQETQYF. CDR3 in DNA: TGCGCCAGCCAAGCTGTAGGGGGTCAAGAGACCCAGTACTTC.